The rows below give T cell receptor beta chains drawn from one sample of a study of blood T cell repertoires in COVID-19. Using immunoSEQ multiplex PCR, the repertoire was profiled, and TCRdb retains in-frame clones only, with some absent. The sample records 95,000 or so clones, about four fifths being singletons. The sequenced sample consisted of peripheral blood. The receptor set was obtained from an elderly woman with active or convalescent COVID-19. CDR3s include the opening cysteine and the closing phenylalanine or tryptophan. The D gene is left open where the match is weak. Rows give clone size only sometimes, using once, few, many, or a class for an expanded clone.

d_gene | abundance | j_gene | v_gene | CDR3aa | CDR3nt
- | - | TRBJ2-3 | TRBV10-3 | CATGLGGTDTQYF | TGTGCCACCGGACTAGGGGGGACAGATACGCAGTATTTT
TRBD1 | few | TRBJ2-7 | TRBV29-1 | CSVGDRVYEQYF | TGCAGCGTTGGGGACAGGGTCTACGAGCAGTACTTC
TRBD2 | - | TRBJ2-1 | TRBV28 | CASSFLAGTGFF | TGTGCCAGCAGTTTCCTAGCGGGGACTGGGTTCTTC
- | - | TRBJ2-2 | TRBV9 | CASSPSVGRNTGELFF | TGTGCCAGCAGCCCTTCCGTGGGGCGCAACACCGGGGAGCTGTTTTTT
TRBD2 | - | TRBJ2-5 | TRBV3-1/TRBV3-2 | CASSQDEVLAGDQETQYF | TGTGCCAGCAGCCAAGATGAGGTGCTAGCGGGAGACCAAGAGACCCAGTACTTC
- | - | TRBJ1-4 | TRBV30 | CAWRGGGKLFF | TGTGCCTGGAGGGGCGGGGGGAAACTGTTTTTT
TRBD1 | - | TRBJ2-1 | TRBV20-1 | CSASGGDEQFF | TGCAGTGCGTCAGGGGGCGATGAGCAGTTCTTC
TRBD2 | - | TRBJ2-1 | TRBV4-1 | CASSQAGLAGGGNEQFF | TGCGCCAGCAGCCAAGCGGGACTAGCGGGAGGGGGGAATGAGCAGTTCTTC
- | - | TRBJ2-1 | TRBV19 | CASRDSSYNEQFF | TGTGCCAGTAGAGACAGCTCCTACAATGAGCAGTTCTTC
- | once | TRBJ2-2 | TRBV18 | CASSPGLDTGELFF | TGTGCCAGCTCACCCGGACTCGACACCGGGGAGCTGTTTTTT
- | - | TRBJ2-7 | TRBV7-2 | CASSPGASGLAEQYF | TGTGCCAGCAGCCCAGGCGCAAGCGGGCTGGCTGAGCAGTACTTC
- | - | TRBJ1-4 | TRBV7-2 | CASKYKQGAANEKLFF | TGTGCCAGCAAATATAAACAGGGTGCGGCTAATGAAAAACTGTTTTTT
TRBD2 | - | TRBJ2-5 | TRBV5-1 | CASSSRTSGSGQETQYF | TGTGCCAGCAGCTCCCGGACTAGCGGGAGTGGTCAAGAGACCCAGTACTTC
TRBD1 | - | TRBJ1-2 | TRBV5-4 | CASSAGTGGVSYTF | TGTGCCAGCAGCGCGGGGACAGGGGGTGTGAGCTACACCTTC
- | few | TRBJ1-1 | TRBV19 | CASSIDYTLGTFF | TGTGCCAGTAGTATAGATTATACGCTCGGGACTTTCTTT
- | once | TRBJ2-1 | TRBV11-2 | CASSQSHLLKNNEQFF | TGTGCCAGCTCCCAGTCCCATCTCCTTAAGAACAATGAGCAGTTCTTC
TRBD2 | - | TRBJ2-2 | TRBV5-1 | CASSFGAGGRIGELFF | TGTGCCAGCAGCTTTGGAGCGGGAGGGCGGATCGGGGAGCTGTTTTTT
TRBD2 | - | TRBJ2-7 | TRBV27 | CASSSTRAGVYYEQYF | TGTGCCAGCAGTTCAACTAGGGCGGGGGTATACTACGAGCAGTACTTC
- | - | TRBJ2-1 | TRBV27 | CASSLLPISYNEQFF | TGTGCCAGCAGTTTATTACCTATCTCCTACAATGAGCAGTTCTTC
TRBD2 | few | TRBJ2-5 | TRBV11-2 | CASSPGTSGRVSQETQYF | TGTGCCAGCAGCCCAGGGACTAGCGGGAGGGTATCCCAAGAGACCCAGTACTTC
- | - | TRBJ2-3 | TRBV27 | CASSPWDSPSTDTQYF | TGTGCCAGCAGTCCATGGGACTCTCCTAGCACAGATACGCAGTATTTT
- | - | TRBJ1-1 | TRBV14 | CASSPPKGVWGNTEAFF | TGTGCCAGCAGTCCTCCCAAAGGGGTTTGGGGGAACACTGAAGCTTTCTTT
- | - | TRBJ2-2 | TRBV9 | CASSAQGGTGELFF | TGTGCCAGCAGCGCACAGGGTGGCACCGGGGAGCTGTTTTTT
TRBD1 | - | TRBJ1-2 | TRBV15 | CATSIDQGASGYTF | TGTGCCACCAGCATAGATCAGGGGGCAAGTGGCTACACCTTC
- | few | TRBJ2-5 | TRBV6-2/TRBV6-3 | CASSDPGHPWETQYF | TGTGCCAGCAGCGATCCGGGACACCCATGGGAGACCCAGTACTTC
- | - | TRBJ2-2 | TRBV6-5 | CASSPPYTGELFF | TGTGCCAGCAGTCCTCCCTACACCGGGGAGCTGTTTTTT
TRBD2 | - | TRBJ2-7 | TRBV6-5 | CASKPRLAGTYEQYF | TGTGCCAGCAAACCCAGACTAGCGGGCACCTACGAGCAGTACTTC
TRBD1 | - | TRBJ1-2 | TRBV5-1 | CASSLSGGASSYGYTF | TGCGCCAGCAGCTTGTCAGGGGGAGCGTCGAGCTATGGCTACACCTTC
TRBD1 | few | TRBJ1-4 | TRBV27 | CASSPVRGDWEKLFF | TGTGCCAGCAGTCCCGTCAGGGGGGATTGGGAAAAACTGTTTTTT
TRBD2 | few | TRBJ2-2 | TRBV29-1 | CSVVTLAGGPGELFF | TGCAGCGTTGTTACACTAGCGGGAGGGCCCGGGGAGCTGTTTTTT
- | - | TRBJ1-1 | TRBV11-3 | CASSLVRNTEAFF | TGTGCCAGCAGCTTAGTTAGGAACACTGAAGCTTTCTTT
TRBD1 | - | TRBJ1-5 | TRBV24-1 | CATSDSRQGLSAQHF | TGTGCCACCAGTGATTCGAGACAGGGACTGTCAGCCCAGCATTTT